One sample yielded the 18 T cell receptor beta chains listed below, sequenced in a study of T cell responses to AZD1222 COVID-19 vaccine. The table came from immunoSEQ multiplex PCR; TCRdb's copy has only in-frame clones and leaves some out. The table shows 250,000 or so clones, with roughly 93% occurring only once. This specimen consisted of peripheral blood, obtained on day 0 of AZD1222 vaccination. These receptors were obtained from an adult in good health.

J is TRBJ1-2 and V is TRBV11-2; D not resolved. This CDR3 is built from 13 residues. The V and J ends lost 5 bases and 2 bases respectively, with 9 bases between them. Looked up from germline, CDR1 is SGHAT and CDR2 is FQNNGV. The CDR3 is CASSSSRNYGYTF. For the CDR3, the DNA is TGTGCCAGCAGCAGCTCGCGGAACTATGGCTACACCTTC.

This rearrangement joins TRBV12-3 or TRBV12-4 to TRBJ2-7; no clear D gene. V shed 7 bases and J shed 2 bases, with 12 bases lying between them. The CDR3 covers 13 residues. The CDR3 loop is CASNSDGPYEQYF. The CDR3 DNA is TGTGCCAGCAACTCTGACGGACCCTACGAGCAGTACTTC.

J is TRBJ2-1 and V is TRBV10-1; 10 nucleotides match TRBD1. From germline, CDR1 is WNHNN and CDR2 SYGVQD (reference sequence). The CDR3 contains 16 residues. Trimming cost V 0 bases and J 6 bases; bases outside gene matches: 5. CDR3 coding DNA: TGCGCCAGCAGTGAGTCACCGGGACAGGGGCTCAATGAGCAGTTCTTC. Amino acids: CASSESPGQGLNEQFF.

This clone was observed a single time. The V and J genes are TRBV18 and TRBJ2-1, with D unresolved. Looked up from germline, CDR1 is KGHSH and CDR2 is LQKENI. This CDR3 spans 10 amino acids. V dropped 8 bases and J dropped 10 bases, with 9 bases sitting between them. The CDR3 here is CASADLEQFF. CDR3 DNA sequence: TGTGCCAGCGCCGATCTAGAGCAGTTCTTC. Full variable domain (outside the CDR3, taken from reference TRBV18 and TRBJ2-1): NAGVMQNPRHLVRRRGQEARLRCSPMKGHSHVYWYRQLPEEGLKFMVYLQKENIIDESGMPKERFSAEFPKEGPSILRIQQVVRGDSAAYFCASADLEQFFGPGTRLTVL.

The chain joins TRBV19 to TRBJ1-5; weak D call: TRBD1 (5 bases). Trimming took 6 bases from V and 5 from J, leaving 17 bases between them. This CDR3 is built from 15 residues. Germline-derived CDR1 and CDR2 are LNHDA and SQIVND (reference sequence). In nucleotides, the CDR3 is TGTGCCAGTAGCCCCATAGCAGGAGGGGATCAGCCCCAGCATTTT. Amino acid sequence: CASSPIAGGDQPQHF.

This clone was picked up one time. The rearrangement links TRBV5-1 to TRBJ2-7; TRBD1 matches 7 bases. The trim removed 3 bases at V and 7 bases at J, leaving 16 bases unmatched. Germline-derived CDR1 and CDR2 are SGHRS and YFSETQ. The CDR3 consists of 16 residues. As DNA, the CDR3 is TGCGCCAGCAGCTGGACCGGGACAGCCGTTTCTCGGGAGCAGTACTTC. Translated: CASSWTGTAVSREQYF.

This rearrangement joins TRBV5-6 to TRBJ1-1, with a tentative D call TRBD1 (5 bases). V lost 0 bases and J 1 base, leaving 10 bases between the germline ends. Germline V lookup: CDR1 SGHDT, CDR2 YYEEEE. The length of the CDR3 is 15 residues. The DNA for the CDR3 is TGTGCCAGCAGCTTGGGGGGGTCATCGAACACTGAAGCTTTCTTT. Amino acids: CASSLGGSSNTEAFF.

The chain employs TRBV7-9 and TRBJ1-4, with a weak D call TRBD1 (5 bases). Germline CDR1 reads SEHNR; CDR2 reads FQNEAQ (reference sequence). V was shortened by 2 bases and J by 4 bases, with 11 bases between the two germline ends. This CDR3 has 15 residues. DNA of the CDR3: TGTGCCAGCAGCTTAAGGGACGGTGTTAATGAAAAACTGTTTTTT. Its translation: CASSLRDGVNEKLFF.

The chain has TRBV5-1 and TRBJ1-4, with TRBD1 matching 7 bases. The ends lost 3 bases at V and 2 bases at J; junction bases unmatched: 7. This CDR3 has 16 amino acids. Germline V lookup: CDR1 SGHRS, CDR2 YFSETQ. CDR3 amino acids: CASSWTPRGTNEKLFF. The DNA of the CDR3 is TGCGCCAGCAGCTGGACCCCCAGGGGGACTAATGAAAAACTGTTTTTT.

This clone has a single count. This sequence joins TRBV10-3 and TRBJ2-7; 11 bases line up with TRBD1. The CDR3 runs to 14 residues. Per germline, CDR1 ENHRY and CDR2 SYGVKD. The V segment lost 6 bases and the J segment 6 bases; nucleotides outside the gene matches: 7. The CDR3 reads CAISAGQGATEQYF. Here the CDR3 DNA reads TGTGCCATCAGCGCAGGACAGGGGGCCACCGAGCAGTACTTC.

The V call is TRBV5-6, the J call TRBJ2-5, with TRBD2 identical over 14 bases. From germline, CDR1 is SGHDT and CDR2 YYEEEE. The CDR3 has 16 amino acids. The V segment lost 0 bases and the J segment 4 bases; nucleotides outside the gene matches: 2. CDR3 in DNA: TGTGCCAGCAGCTTGGCGACTAGCGGGAGGGGAGAGACCCAGTACTTC. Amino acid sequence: CASSLATSGRGETQYF.

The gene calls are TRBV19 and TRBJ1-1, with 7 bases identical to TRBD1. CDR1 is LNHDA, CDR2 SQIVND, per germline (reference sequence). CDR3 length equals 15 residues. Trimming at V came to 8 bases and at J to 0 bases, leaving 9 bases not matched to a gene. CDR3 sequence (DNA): TGTGCCAGTGCCATAGCGGGACAGTTGAACACTGAAGCTTTCTTT. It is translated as CASAIAGQLNTEAFF.

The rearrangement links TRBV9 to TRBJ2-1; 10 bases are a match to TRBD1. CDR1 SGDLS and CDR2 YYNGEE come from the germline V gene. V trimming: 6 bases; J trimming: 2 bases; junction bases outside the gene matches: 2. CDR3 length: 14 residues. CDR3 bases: TGTGCCAGCACCGGGACAGGGGCCTACAATGAGCAGTTCTTC. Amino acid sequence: CASTGTGAYNEQFF.

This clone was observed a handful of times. In DNA form, the CDR3 reads TGTGCCAGTAGTATTCAGGGGAGCCTCCCGTTCTTC. It codes for CASSIQGSLPFF. This rearrangement joins TRBV19 to TRBJ2-1; a weak D match, TRBD1 (6 bases). Trimming took off 3 bases at V and 15 bases at J, with 15 bases between the two ends. The CDR3 is 12 residues long. The germline V gene encodes CDR1 LNHDA and CDR2 SQIVND (reference sequence).

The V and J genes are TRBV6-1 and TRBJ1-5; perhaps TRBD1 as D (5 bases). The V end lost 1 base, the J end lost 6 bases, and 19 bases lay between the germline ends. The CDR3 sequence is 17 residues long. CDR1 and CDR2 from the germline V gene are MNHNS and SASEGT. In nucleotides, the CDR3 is TGTGCCAGCAGTGAAGTTGGGACGCCGGAGGTGGGTCAGCCCCAGCATTTT. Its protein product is CASSEVGTPEVGQPQHF.

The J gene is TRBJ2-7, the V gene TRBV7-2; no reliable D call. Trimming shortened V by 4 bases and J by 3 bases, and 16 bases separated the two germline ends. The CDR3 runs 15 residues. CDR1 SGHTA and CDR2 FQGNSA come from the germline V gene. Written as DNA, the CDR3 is TGTGCCAGCAGCTCAACCGCAATTCCGAGCTACGAGCAGTACTTC. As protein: CASSSTAIPSYEQYF.

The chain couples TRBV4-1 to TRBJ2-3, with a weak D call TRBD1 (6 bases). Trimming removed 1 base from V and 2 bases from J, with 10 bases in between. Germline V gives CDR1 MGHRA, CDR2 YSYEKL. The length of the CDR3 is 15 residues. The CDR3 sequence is CASSQGTVNTDTQYF. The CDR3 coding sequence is TGCGCCAGCAGCCAAGGGACAGTAAACACAGATACGCAGTATTTT.

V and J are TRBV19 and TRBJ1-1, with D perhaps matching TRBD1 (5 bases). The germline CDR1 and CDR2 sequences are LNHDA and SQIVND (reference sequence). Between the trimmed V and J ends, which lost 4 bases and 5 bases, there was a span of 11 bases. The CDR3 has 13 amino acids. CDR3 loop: CASSTQGRTEAFF. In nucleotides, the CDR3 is TGTGCCAGTAGTACCCAGGGAAGGACTGAAGCTTTCTTT.